One and the same sample provided the 7 T cell receptor beta chains below, sequenced in a study of cytotoxic CD8 clonotypes in ibrutinib-treated CLL. The method was immunoSEQ multiplex PCR; TCRdb's version includes in-frame clones alone and lacks a portion of them. In the table there are some 200,000 clones, over 60% of which are singletons. The sequenced sample was PBMCs, obtained after 24 months of ibrutinib treatment. The source of these receptors is a human donor with chronic lymphocytic leukemia.

The rearrangement links TRBV18 to TRBJ2-7; 12 bases match TRBD2. Looked up from germline, CDR1 is KGHSH and CDR2 is LQKENI. V dropped 2 bases and J dropped 6; count of bases not matched to a gene: 5. This CDR3 is built from 15 residues. The DNA for the CDR3 is TGTGCCAGCTCACCAAAGACTAGCGGGAGCACCGAGCAGTACTTC. Its protein product is CASSPKTSGSTEQYF. Using reference TRBV18 and TRBJ2-7 for the parts outside the CDR3, the full variable domain is NAGVMQNPRHLVRRRGQEARLRCSPMKGHSHVYWYRQLPEEGLKFMVYLQKENIIDESGMPKERFSAEFPKEGPSILRIQQVVRGDSAAYFCASSPKTSGSTEQYFGPGTRLTVT.

The chain carries TRBV6-5 and TRBJ2-2; 9 bases line up with TRBD2. J gave up 4 bases and V 5 bases, and 5 bases lay outside the gene matches. Per germline, CDR1 MNHEY and CDR2 SVGAGI. CDR3 length: 15 residues. This CDR3 is CASSTGLAGTGELFF. As DNA, the CDR3 is TGTGCCAGCAGTACGGGACTAGCAGGCACCGGGGAGCTGTTTTTT.

The chain has TRBV14 and TRBJ2-7, with D possibly matching TRBD2 (5 bases). The V end lost 5 bases, the J end lost 2 bases, and 13 bases lay between the germline ends. From germline, CDR1 is SGHDN and CDR2 FVKESK. CDR3 length equals 14 residues. CDR3 in amino acids: CASSKAGLTYEQYF. The CDR3 DNA reads TGTGCCAGCAGCAAGGCGGGCTTGACCTACGAGCAGTACTTC.

This clone appeared a few times. The CDR3 region is CASSLIAEMNTEAFF. The CDR3 region has the DNA TGCGCCAGCAGCTTAATCGCGGAGATGAACACTGAAGCTTTCTTT. The chain combines TRBV5-1 with TRBJ1-1; D not resolved. The germline CDR1 and CDR2 sequences are SGHRS and YFSETQ. V lost 2 bases to trimming and J lost 0 bases, with 11 bases between them. This CDR3 is built from 15 residues.

This clone was observed a handful of times. In DNA, the CDR3 is TGTGCCAGCAACAACGTCTCGATGAGCTCCTACGAGCAGTACTTC. Translating gives CASNNVSMSSYEQYF. The chain carries TRBV7-9 and TRBJ2-7; D not resolved. The CDR3 loop spans 15 amino acids. V lost 7 bases and J 0 bases, leaving 16 bases between the germline ends. Germline CDR1 is SEHNR and CDR2 is FQNEAQ (reference sequence).

DNA for the CDR3: TGTGCCAGCAGCGTAGGCGTTCGGTCCTACAATGAGCAGTTCTTC. Encoded protein: CASSVGVRSYNEQFF. The genes are TRBV9 and TRBJ2-1; D gene unclear. From germline, CDR1 is SGDLS and CDR2 YYNGEE. Trimming shortened V by 0 bases and J by 1 base, and 8 bases separated the two germline ends. The length of the CDR3 is 15 residues.

The genes are TRBV9 and TRBJ2-3; 8 bases align to TRBD1. The V gene's germline CDR1 is SGDLS and CDR2 YYNGEE. With V trimmed by 0 bases and J by 0 bases, 0 bases remained unmatched. The CDR3 is 15 residues long. CDR3 residues: CASSVGTGSTDTQYF. DNA of the CDR3: TGTGCCAGCAGCGTAGGGACAGGGAGCACAGATACGCAGTATTTT.